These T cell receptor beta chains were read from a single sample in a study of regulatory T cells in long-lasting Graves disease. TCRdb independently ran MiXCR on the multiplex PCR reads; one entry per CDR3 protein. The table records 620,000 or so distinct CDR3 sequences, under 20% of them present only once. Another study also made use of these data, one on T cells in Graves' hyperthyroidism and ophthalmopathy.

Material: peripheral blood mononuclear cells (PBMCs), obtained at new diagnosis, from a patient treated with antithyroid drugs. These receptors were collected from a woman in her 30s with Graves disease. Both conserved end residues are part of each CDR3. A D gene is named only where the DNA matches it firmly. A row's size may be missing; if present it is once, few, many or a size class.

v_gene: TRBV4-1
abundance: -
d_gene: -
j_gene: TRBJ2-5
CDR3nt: TGCGCCAGCAGCCAAAGTCCGGGCCTCGAGACCCAGTACTTC
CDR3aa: CASSQSPGLETQYF

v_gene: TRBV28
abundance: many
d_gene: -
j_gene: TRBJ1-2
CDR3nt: TGTGCCAGCAGTTTAGGGCAGTCTCGTAACTATGGCTACACCTTC
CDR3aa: CASSLGQSRNYGYTF

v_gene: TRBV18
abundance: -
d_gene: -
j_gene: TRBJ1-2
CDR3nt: TGTGCCAGCTCACTCCGAGAGAGGGGCTACACCTTC
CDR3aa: CASSLRERGYTF

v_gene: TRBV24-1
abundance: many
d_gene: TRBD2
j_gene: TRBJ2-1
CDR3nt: TGTGCCACCAGTGATTATAGCGGGAGGGGGGCTTACAATGAGCAGTTCTTC
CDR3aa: CATSDYSGRGAYNEQFF

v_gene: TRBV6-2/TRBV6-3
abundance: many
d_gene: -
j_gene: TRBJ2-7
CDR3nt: TGTGCCAGCAGTTACTCGGGCCGGACTAAAGAGTACTTC
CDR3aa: CASSYSGRTKEYF

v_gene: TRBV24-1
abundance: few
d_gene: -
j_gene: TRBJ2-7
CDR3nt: TGTGCCACCAGTGATTTCCCAGGATTTGTGCAGTACTTC
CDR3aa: CATSDFPGFVQYF

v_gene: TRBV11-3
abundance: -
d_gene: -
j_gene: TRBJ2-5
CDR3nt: TGTGCCAGCAGCCGAGGCTTGACTTTGTCTGACCAAGAGACCCAGTACTTC
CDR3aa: CASSRGLTLSDQETQYF

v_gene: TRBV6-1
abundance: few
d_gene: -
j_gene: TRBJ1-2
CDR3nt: TGTGCCAGCAGTGAGAGGGCAGACAACTATGGCTACACCTTC
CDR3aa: CASSERADNYGYTF

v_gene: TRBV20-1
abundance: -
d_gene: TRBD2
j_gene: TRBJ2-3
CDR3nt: TGCAGTGCCGAGGCTCCCGGCCTAGCGGGAGGGGATACGCAGTATTTT
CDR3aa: CSAEAPGLAGGDTQYF

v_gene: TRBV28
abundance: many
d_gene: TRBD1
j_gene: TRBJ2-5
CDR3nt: TGTGCCAGCAGTCCCCACGGGACAGGGGAAGAGACCCAGTACTTC
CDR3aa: CASSPHGTGEETQYF

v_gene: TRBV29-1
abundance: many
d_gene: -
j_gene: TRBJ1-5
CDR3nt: TGCAGCGCTCGAGGGAGGGGAGATCAGCCCCAGCATTTT
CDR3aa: CSARGRGDQPQHF

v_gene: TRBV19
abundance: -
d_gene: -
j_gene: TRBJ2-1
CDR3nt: TGTGCCAGTACCGAGACAGGGGGCTCAGCGGGAGGGCCAGATGAGCAGTTCTTC
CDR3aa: CASTETGGSAGGPDEQFF

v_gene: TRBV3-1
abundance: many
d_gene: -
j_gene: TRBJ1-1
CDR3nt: TGTGCCAGCAGCCAGATGGGGAGGACCACTGAAGCTTTCTTT
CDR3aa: CASSQMGRTTEAFF

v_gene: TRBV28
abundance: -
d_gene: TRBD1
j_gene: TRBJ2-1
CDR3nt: TGTGCCGGCAGTTTGGCCACCTCGACAGGGGTTTACAATGAGCAGTTCTTC
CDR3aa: CAGSLATSTGVYNEQFF

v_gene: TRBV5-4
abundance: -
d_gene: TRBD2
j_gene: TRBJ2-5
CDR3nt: TGTGCCAGCAGCTTATGGACTAGCGACCAAGAGACCCAGTACTTC
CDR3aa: CASSLWTSDQETQYF

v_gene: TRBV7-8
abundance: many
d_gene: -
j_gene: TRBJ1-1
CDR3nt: TGTGCCAGCAGCTTAACCCTCTCCGCTGAGGGTATGAACACTGAAGCTTTCTTT
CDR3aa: CASSLTLSAEGMNTEAFF

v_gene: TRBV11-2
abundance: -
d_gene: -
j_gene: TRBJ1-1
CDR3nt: TGTGCCAGCAGCCCCATCCTGGACACTGAAGCTTTCTTT
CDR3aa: CASSPILDTEAFF

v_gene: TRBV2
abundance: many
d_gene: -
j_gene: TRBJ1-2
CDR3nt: TGTGCCAGCAGACTTACAGGGACCGGCTACACCTTC
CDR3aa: CASRLTGTGYTF

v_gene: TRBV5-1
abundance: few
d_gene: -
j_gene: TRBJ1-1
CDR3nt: TGCGCCAGCAGCATTAACACGGATGAAGCTTTCTTT
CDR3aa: CASSINTDEAFF

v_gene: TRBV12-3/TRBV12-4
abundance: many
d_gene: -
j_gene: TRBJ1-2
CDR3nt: TGTGCCAGCAGAGCCGCGAGAATTGCCATCTATGGCTACACCTTC
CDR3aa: CASRAARIAIYGYTF

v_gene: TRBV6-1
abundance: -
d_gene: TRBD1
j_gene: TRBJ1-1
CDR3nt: TGTGCCAGCAGTGAAGTGGCAGACACCGGGACAGGGGGCGCCGGCACTGAAGCTTTCTTT
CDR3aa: CASSEVADTGTGGAGTEAFF

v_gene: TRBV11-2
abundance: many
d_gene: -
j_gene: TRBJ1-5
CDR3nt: TGTGCCAGCAGCTCCCTGGGGCAGCCCCAGCATTTT
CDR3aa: CASSSLGQPQHF

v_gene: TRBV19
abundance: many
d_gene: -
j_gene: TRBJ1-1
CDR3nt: TGTGCCAGTAATCGCAGGGGAGGGAGCACTGAAGCTTTCTTT
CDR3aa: CASNRRGGSTEAFF

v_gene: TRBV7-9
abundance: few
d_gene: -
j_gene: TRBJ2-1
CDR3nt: TGTGCCAGCAGTGAATTTTATGAGCAGTTCTTC
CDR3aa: CASSEFYEQFF

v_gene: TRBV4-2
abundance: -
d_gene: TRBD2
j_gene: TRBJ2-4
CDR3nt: TGTGCCAGCAGCCAAGGTAGCGGGAGTGACAAAAACATTCAGTACTTC
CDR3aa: CASSQGSGSDKNIQYF

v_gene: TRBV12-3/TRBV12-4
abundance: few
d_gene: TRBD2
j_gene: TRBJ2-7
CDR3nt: TGTGCCAGCAGCCGGACTAGCGGGAGCTTTTACGAGCAGTACTTC
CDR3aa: CASSRTSGSFYEQYF

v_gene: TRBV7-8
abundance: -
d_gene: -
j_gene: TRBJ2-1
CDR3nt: TGTGCCAGCAGCTTAGTAGGGAAGGGGAGGAGGAATGAGCAGTTCTTC
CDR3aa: CASSLVGKGRRNEQFF

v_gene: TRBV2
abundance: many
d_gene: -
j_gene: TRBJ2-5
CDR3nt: TGTGCCAGCAGTTATAGAGAGACCCAGTACTTC
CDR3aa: CASSYRETQYF

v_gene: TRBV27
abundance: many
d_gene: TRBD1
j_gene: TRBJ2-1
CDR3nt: TGTGCCAGCAGTACACCGGGACAGGGTCGAGGGAATGAGCAGTTCTTC
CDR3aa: CASSTPGQGRGNEQFF

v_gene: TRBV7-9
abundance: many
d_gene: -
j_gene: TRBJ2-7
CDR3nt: TGTGCCAGCAGCTTCCAACAGGGCAACGAGCAGTACTTC
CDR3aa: CASSFQQGNEQYF

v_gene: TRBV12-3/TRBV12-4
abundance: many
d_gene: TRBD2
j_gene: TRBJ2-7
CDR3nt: TGTGCCAGCAGCACGACTAGCGGGAGTCCCGGCGAGCAGTACTTC
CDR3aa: CASSTTSGSPGEQYF

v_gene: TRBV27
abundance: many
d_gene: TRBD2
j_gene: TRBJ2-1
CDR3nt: TGTGCCAGCAGTTCTACTAGCGACTCCTACAATGAGCAGTTCTTC
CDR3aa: CASSSTSDSYNEQFF

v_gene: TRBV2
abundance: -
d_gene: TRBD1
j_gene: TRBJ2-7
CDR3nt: TGTGCCAGCAGTGAATGGACAGGGTTAGGACAGTACTTC
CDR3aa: CASSEWTGLGQYF

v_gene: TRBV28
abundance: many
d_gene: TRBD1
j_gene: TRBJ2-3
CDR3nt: TGTGCCAGCAGTTTAATCACCGGGACAGGCAGCACAGATACGCAGTATTTT
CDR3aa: CASSLITGTGSTDTQYF

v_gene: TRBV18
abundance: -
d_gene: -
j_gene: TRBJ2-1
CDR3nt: TGTGCCAGCTCACCACAGGGCAAAAGCTCCTACAATGAGCAGTTCTTC
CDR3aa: CASSPQGKSSYNEQFF

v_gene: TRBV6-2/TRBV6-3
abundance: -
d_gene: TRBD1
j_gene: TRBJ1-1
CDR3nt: TGTGCCAGCGGGGTGGGGACAGCCACTGAAGCTTTCTTT
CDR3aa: CASGVGTATEAFF

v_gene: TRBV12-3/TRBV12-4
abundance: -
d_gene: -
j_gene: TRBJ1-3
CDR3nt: TGTGCCAGCAGTCGGGACGCCTCAGAGGTAGCTGGAAACACCATATATTTT
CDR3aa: CASSRDASEVAGNTIYF

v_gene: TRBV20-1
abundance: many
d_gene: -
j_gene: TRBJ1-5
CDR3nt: TGCAGTGCGGGGCAGGGTAGCAATCAGCCCCAGCATTTT
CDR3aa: CSAGQGSNQPQHF

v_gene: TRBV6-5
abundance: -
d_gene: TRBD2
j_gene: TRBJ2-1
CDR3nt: TGTGCCAGCAGTTCGGGACTAGCCGAGTTATATGAGCAGTTCTTC
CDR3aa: CASSSGLAELYEQFF

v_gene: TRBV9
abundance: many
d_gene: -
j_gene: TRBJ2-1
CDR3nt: TGTGCCAGTAGCGGTCTGGGCAATGAGCAGTTCTTC
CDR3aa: CASSGLGNEQFF

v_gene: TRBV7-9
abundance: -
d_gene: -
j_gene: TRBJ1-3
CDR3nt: TGTGCCAGCACCCCCCCTAACGGCGAGGGAAACACCATATATTTT
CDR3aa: CASTPPNGEGNTIYF

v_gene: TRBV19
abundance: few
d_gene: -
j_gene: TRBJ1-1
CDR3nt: TGTGCCAGTAGTATAGGGTTCACGAACACTGAAGCTTTCTTT
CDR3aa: CASSIGFTNTEAFF

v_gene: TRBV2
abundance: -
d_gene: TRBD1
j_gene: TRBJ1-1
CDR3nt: TGTGCCAGCAGTACCCGGCGACAGGGGAATTTCATGAACACTGAAGCTTTCTTT
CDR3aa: CASSTRRQGNFMNTEAFF

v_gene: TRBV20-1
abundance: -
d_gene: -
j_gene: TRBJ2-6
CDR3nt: TGCAGTGCTAGTATCTGGCGATCTGGGGCCAACGTCCTGACTTTC
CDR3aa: CSASIWRSGANVLTF